This T cell receptor (beta chain) originates from a study of beta chain features in type 1 diabetes. Germline V lookup: CDR1 MNHEY, CDR2 SVGAGI. Trimming at V came to 6 bases and at J to 8 bases, leaving 9 bases not matched to a gene. The CDR3 totals 15 residues. Comment on this clone: What it recognizes is unknown.

As every portion of the isolated RNA was reverse transcribed, the sequencing read expressed TCRB transcripts. About 3.7 million reads on average were seen across naive, central memory and regulatory T cell samples. Sequenced by immunoSEQ multiplex PCR; TCRdb stores in-frame clones only, minus some. The sample includes 150,000 to 200,000 clones, more than 60% of them seen just once. Blood was drawn once from each donor into heparinised tubes. The draws averaged approximately 120 mL. General observations from the study: A moderate, significant TCRB CDR3 shortening appeared in type 1 diabetes across four CD4+ subsets.

The sample taken for sequencing was naive CD4+ T cells from blood. The TCR sequence derives from a man aged 25-45 years with type 1 diabetes. The chain employs TRBV6-5 and TRBJ2-1, with 11 bases that match TRBD2. CDR3 in DNA: TGTGCCAGCAGCCTAGCGGGGGGCCCTCGCGATGAGCAGTTCTTC. Translated, it gives CASSLAGGPRDEQFF.